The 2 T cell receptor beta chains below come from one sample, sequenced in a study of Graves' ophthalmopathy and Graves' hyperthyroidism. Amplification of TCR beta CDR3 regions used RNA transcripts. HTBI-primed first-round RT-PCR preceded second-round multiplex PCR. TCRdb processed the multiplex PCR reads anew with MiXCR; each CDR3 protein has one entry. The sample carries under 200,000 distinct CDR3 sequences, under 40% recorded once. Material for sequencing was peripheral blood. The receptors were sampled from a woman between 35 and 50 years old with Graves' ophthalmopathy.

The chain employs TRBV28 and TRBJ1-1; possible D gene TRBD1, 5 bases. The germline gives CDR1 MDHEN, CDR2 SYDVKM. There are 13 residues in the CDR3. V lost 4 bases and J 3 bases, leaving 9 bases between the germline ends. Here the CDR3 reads CASSSKGDTEAFF. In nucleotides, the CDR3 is TGTGCCAGCAGTTCAAAAGGGGACACTGAAGCTTTCTTT.

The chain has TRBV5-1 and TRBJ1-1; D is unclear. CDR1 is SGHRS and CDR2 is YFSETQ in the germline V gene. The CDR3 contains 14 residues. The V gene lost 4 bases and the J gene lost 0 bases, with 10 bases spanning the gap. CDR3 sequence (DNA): TGCGCCAGCAGCCCGACGGATTTGAACACTGAAGCTTTCTTT. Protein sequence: CASSPTDLNTEAFF.